These T cell receptor beta chains were read from a single sample in a study of CD8 T cells in Susac syndrome. TCRdb passed the immunoSEQ multiplex PCR reads through MiXCR, listing each CDR3 protein once. This table holds 300,000 or so distinct CDR3 sequences, 92% found once. Sequenced material: CD4+ T cells from PBMCs. These receptors were obtained from a human donor with multiple sclerosis. The CDR3 runs from the conserved cysteine through the conserved F or W. The order of the fields is J gene, V gene, clone size, D gene, CDR3 protein, CDR3 DNA. The D gene is left open where the match is weak. Expanded clones get a size class; other rows say once, few or many, or leave the size out.

j_gene: TRBJ2-7; v_gene: TRBV5-1; abundance: .; d_gene: .; CDR3aa: CASSLEAGPTYEQYF; CDR3nt: TGCGCCAGCAGCTTGGAGGCGGGCCCTACCTACGAGCAGTACTTC
j_gene: TRBJ2-1; v_gene: TRBV12-3/TRBV12-4; abundance: .; d_gene: .; CDR3aa: CASSPLRTTNEQFF; CDR3nt: TGTGCCAGCAGTCCTCTGAGGACCACCAATGAGCAGTTCTTC
j_gene: TRBJ1-5; v_gene: TRBV29-1; abundance: .; d_gene: .; CDR3aa: CSVQQDLNQPQHF; CDR3nt: TGCAGCGTCCAACAGGACCTCAATCAGCCCCAGCATTTT
j_gene: TRBJ1-6; v_gene: TRBV6-5; abundance: .; d_gene: TRBD1; CDR3aa: CASSYSIQGASNSPLHF; CDR3nt: TGTGCCAGCAGTTACTCGATACAGGGGGCGAGCAATTCACCCCTCCACTTT
j_gene: TRBJ2-3; v_gene: TRBV30; abundance: .; d_gene: .; CDR3aa: CAWGVGRTTDTQYF; CDR3nt: TGTGCCTGGGGTGTGGGGCGCACCACAGATACGCAGTATTTT
j_gene: TRBJ2-1; v_gene: TRBV5-1; abundance: .; d_gene: TRBD2; CDR3aa: CASSEGLAGGIYNEQFF; CDR3nt: TGCGCCAGCAGCGAAGGACTAGCGGGAGGAATATACAATGAGCAGTTCTTC
j_gene: TRBJ2-5; v_gene: TRBV10-2; abundance: .; d_gene: .; CDR3aa: CASSERAGLGEAQYF; CDR3nt: TGCGCCAGCAGTGAGAGGGCAGGGCTAGGGGAGGCCCAGTACTTC
j_gene: TRBJ1-5; v_gene: TRBV6-1; abundance: .; d_gene: .; CDR3aa: CASSTGHGVVQPQHF; CDR3nt: TGTGCCAGCAGTACGGGACACGGTGTTGTTCAGCCCCAGCATTTT
j_gene: TRBJ2-2; v_gene: TRBV7-2; abundance: .; d_gene: .; CDR3aa: CASSLGLPSRGLFF; CDR3nt: TGTGCCAGCAGCTTGGGACTCCCCTCAAGGGGGCTGTTTTTT
j_gene: TRBJ1-1; v_gene: TRBV9; abundance: .; d_gene: .; CDR3aa: CASSVGWLDTEAFF; CDR3nt: TGTGCCAGCAGCGTAGGCTGGCTGGACACTGAAGCTTTCTTT
j_gene: TRBJ2-7; v_gene: TRBV6-5; abundance: .; d_gene: TRBD2; CDR3aa: CASSRLAGYEQYF; CDR3nt: TGTGCCAGCAGTCGGCTAGCGGGGTATGAGCAGTACTTC
j_gene: TRBJ1-2; v_gene: TRBV29-1; abundance: .; d_gene: TRBD1; CDR3aa: CSGGQAGYGYTF; CDR3nt: TGCAGCGGGGGACAGGCGGGCTATGGCTACACCTTC
j_gene: TRBJ1-4; v_gene: TRBV7-2; abundance: .; d_gene: .; CDR3aa: CASSRDPGEKLFF; CDR3nt: TGTGCCAGCAGCCGGGACCCGGGTGAAAAACTGTTTTTT
j_gene: TRBJ2-5; v_gene: TRBV7-2; abundance: .; d_gene: TRBD2; CDR3aa: CASSPSWTSGETQYF; CDR3nt: TGTGCCAGCAGCCCAAGTTGGACTAGCGGGGAGACCCAGTACTTC
j_gene: TRBJ2-1; v_gene: TRBV28; abundance: .; d_gene: .; CDR3aa: CACPPSGVSSYNEQFF; CDR3nt: TGTGCCTGCCCTCCCTCGGGGGTGAGCTCCTACAATGAGCAGTTCTTC
j_gene: TRBJ1-3; v_gene: TRBV19; abundance: once; d_gene: .; CDR3aa: CASRQASGNTIYF; CDR3nt: TGTGCCAGTAGACAGGCCTCTGGAAACACCATATATTTT
j_gene: TRBJ2-1; v_gene: TRBV29-1; abundance: .; d_gene: .; CDR3aa: CSVLSFGVWDEQFF; CDR3nt: TGCAGCGTCCTTAGTTTTGGGGTTTGGGATGAGCAGTTCTTC
j_gene: TRBJ2-7; v_gene: TRBV9; abundance: .; d_gene: TRBD2; CDR3aa: CASSAGLAAYEQYF; CDR3nt: TGTGCCAGCAGCGCCGGACTAGCGGCCTACGAGCAGTACTTC
j_gene: TRBJ1-2; v_gene: TRBV19; abundance: .; d_gene: .; CDR3aa: CASSSRGREDGYGYTF; CDR3nt: TGTGCCAGTAGTTCCAGGGGCAGGGAGGATGGCTATGGCTACACCTTC
j_gene: TRBJ2-1; v_gene: TRBV2; abundance: .; d_gene: TRBD2; CDR3aa: CASSRLAGGPGEQFF; CDR3nt: TGTGCCAGCAGTCGACTAGCGGGAGGGCCGGGGGAGCAGTTCTTC
j_gene: TRBJ2-1; v_gene: TRBV3-1; abundance: .; d_gene: TRBD2; CDR3aa: CASSRPVTSGGGDEQFF; CDR3nt: TGTGCCAGCAGCCGACCTGTAACTAGCGGAGGGGGGGATGAGCAGTTCTTC
j_gene: TRBJ2-2; v_gene: TRBV6-1; abundance: .; d_gene: TRBD1; CDR3aa: CASNRGQDTGELFF; CDR3nt: TGTGCCAGTAACAGGGGGCAAGACACCGGGGAGCTGTTTTTT
j_gene: TRBJ2-7; v_gene: TRBV12-3/TRBV12-4; abundance: .; d_gene: TRBD1; CDR3aa: CASTPDREIYEQYF; CDR3nt: TGTGCCAGCACCCCGGACAGGGAGATCTACGAGCAGTACTTC
j_gene: TRBJ1-2; v_gene: TRBV20-1; abundance: .; d_gene: .; CDR3aa: CSAPRGSYGYTF; CDR3nt: TGCAGTGCCCCCCGGGGAAGCTATGGCTACACCTTC
j_gene: TRBJ2-3; v_gene: TRBV5-6; abundance: .; d_gene: TRBD1; CDR3aa: CASSLSPGGRPDTQYF; CDR3nt: TGTGCCAGCAGCTTGTCCCCAGGGGGCAGGCCAGATACGCAGTATTTT
j_gene: TRBJ2-3; v_gene: TRBV30; abundance: .; d_gene: TRBD2; CDR3aa: CAWSSGMGQYF; CDR3nt: TGTGCCTGGAGTAGCGGGATGGGCCAGTATTTT
j_gene: TRBJ2-7; v_gene: TRBV7-2; abundance: .; d_gene: TRBD2; CDR3aa: CASSLGSSSGGEYEQYF; CDR3nt: TGTGCCAGCAGCTTAGGGTCCTCTAGCGGGGGGGAGTACGAGCAGTACTTC
j_gene: TRBJ2-1; v_gene: TRBV5-1; abundance: .; d_gene: TRBD2; CDR3aa: CASSLGAGVGYNEQFF; CDR3nt: TGCGCCAGCAGCTTGGGGGCGGGGGTTGGGTACAATGAGCAGTTCTTC
j_gene: TRBJ2-1; v_gene: TRBV7-2; abundance: .; d_gene: .; CDR3aa: CASSLEGSRYNEQFF; CDR3nt: TGTGCCAGCAGCTTAGAGGGCAGTCGCTACAATGAGCAGTTCTTC
j_gene: TRBJ2-3; v_gene: TRBV20-1; abundance: .; d_gene: .; CDR3aa: CSALDFTDTQYF; CDR3nt: TGCAGTGCCCTGGACTTCACAGATACGCAGTATTTT
j_gene: TRBJ1-2; v_gene: TRBV5-1; abundance: .; d_gene: .; CDR3aa: CASSLGILYGYTF; CDR3nt: TGCGCCAGCAGCTTGGGTATACTCTATGGCTACACCTTC
j_gene: TRBJ2-7; v_gene: TRBV19; abundance: .; d_gene: .; CDR3aa: CASSPAGKMGQYF; CDR3nt: TGTGCCAGTAGTCCCGCGGGGAAGATGGGGCAGTACTTC
j_gene: TRBJ2-5; v_gene: TRBV18; abundance: .; d_gene: .; CDR3aa: CASSPSSQETQYF; CDR3nt: TGTGCCAGCTCACCAAGCAGTCAAGAGACCCAGTACTTC
j_gene: TRBJ2-5; v_gene: TRBV9; abundance: .; d_gene: TRBD2; CDR3aa: CASSVDAGTTQGTQYF; CDR3nt: TGTGCCAGCAGCGTAGATGCGGGGACTACCCAGGGGACCCAGTACTTC
j_gene: TRBJ2-3; v_gene: TRBV20-1; abundance: .; d_gene: TRBD1; CDR3aa: CSANPLRTGVVDTQYF; CDR3nt: TGCAGTGCTAACCCCCTCCGGACAGGAGTTGTGGATACGCAGTATTTT
j_gene: TRBJ2-7; v_gene: TRBV10-3; abundance: .; d_gene: TRBD2; CDR3aa: CATSQGQLAGSYEQYF; CDR3nt: TGTGCCACCAGTCAGGGCCAACTAGCGGGCTCCTACGAGCAGTACTTC
j_gene: TRBJ2-2; v_gene: TRBV9; abundance: .; d_gene: .; CDR3aa: CASTTVTTGELFF; CDR3nt: TGTGCCAGCACTACGGTGACCACCGGGGAGCTGTTTTTT
j_gene: TRBJ2-3; v_gene: TRBV29-1; abundance: once; d_gene: TRBD2; CDR3aa: CSVEDPRAAGGRDTQYF; CDR3nt: TGCAGCGTTGAAGATCCCCGGGCTGCGGGGGGGAGAGATACGCAGTATTTT
j_gene: TRBJ1-2; v_gene: TRBV14; abundance: once; d_gene: .; CDR3aa: CASSPTANYGYTF; CDR3nt: TGTGCCAGCAGCCCGACAGCTAACTATGGCTACACCTTC
j_gene: TRBJ1-6; v_gene: TRBV27; abundance: .; d_gene: .; CDR3aa: CASGGSGAHNSPLHF; CDR3nt: TGTGCCAGCGGGGGGAGCGGAGCCCATAATTCACCCCTCCACTTT
j_gene: TRBJ1-1; v_gene: TRBV7-9; abundance: many; d_gene: .; CDR3aa: CASSPRGGNTEAFF; CDR3nt: TGTGCCAGCTCACCACGGGGGGGGAACACTGAAGCTTTCTTT
j_gene: TRBJ2-1; v_gene: TRBV27; abundance: .; d_gene: TRBD2; CDR3aa: CASREAGGRNEQFF; CDR3nt: TGTGCCAGCAGGGAGGCGGGGGGACGGAATGAGCAGTTCTTC
j_gene: TRBJ2-1; v_gene: TRBV19; abundance: once; d_gene: .; CDR3aa: CASSIDMGAALYNEQFF; CDR3nt: TGTGCCAGTAGTATAGATATGGGGGCAGCTCTTTACAATGAGCAGTTCTTC
j_gene: TRBJ2-1; v_gene: TRBV18; abundance: once; d_gene: TRBD2; CDR3aa: CASSPLPGGGYNEQFF; CDR3nt: TGTGCCAGCTCACCGCTACCGGGGGGGGGCTACAATGAGCAGTTCTTC
j_gene: TRBJ2-1; v_gene: TRBV29-1; abundance: .; d_gene: TRBD2; CDR3aa: CSAASGEVGRGQFF; CDR3nt: TGCAGCGCTGCGAGCGGGGAGGTCGGGAGGGGGCAGTTCTTC
j_gene: TRBJ1-5; v_gene: TRBV3-1; abundance: .; d_gene: .; CDR3aa: CASSPSGARPQHF; CDR3nt: TGTGCCAGCAGCCCTAGTGGGGCCCGGCCCCAGCATTTT
j_gene: TRBJ2-1; v_gene: TRBV10-2; abundance: .; d_gene: .; CDR3aa: CASSGSGTGVSNEQFF; CDR3nt: TGCGCCAGCAGTGGATCCGGGACTGGGGTTTCCAATGAGCAGTTCTTC
j_gene: TRBJ2-1; v_gene: TRBV5-1; abundance: .; d_gene: .; CDR3aa: CASRLINNEQFF; CDR3nt: TGCGCCAGCAGGTTAATCAACAATGAGCAGTTCTTC
j_gene: TRBJ1-1; v_gene: TRBV20-1; abundance: .; d_gene: .; CDR3aa: CSAASGVSEAFF; CDR3nt: TGCAGTGCCGCATCCGGGGTTTCTGAAGCTTTCTTT
j_gene: TRBJ1-1; v_gene: TRBV10-3; abundance: .; d_gene: .; CDR3aa: CAISESGKANTEAFF; CDR3nt: TGTGCCATCAGTGAGTCGGGGAAGGCTAACACTGAAGCTTTCTTT
j_gene: TRBJ2-1; v_gene: TRBV6-5; abundance: .; d_gene: TRBD1; CDR3aa: CASRAGQGAHEQFF; CDR3nt: TGTGCCAGCAGGGCGGGACAGGGGGCGCATGAGCAGTTCTTC
j_gene: TRBJ1-2; v_gene: TRBV7-2; abundance: .; d_gene: .; CDR3aa: CASRRGTNYGYTF; CDR3nt: TGTGCCAGCAGGAGGGGGACCAACTATGGCTACACCTTC
j_gene: TRBJ1-2; v_gene: TRBV29-1; abundance: once; d_gene: .; CDR3aa: CSANRGNYGYTF; CDR3nt: TGCAGCGCCAATCGGGGGAACTATGGCTACACCTTC
j_gene: TRBJ2-7; v_gene: TRBV6-2/TRBV6-3; abundance: .; d_gene: .; CDR3aa: CASTYRVVAYEQYF; CDR3nt: TGTGCCAGCACCTACAGGGTGGTGGCCTACGAGCAGTACTTC
j_gene: TRBJ2-5; v_gene: TRBV11-3; abundance: .; d_gene: .; CDR3aa: CASSLGSKYQETQYF; CDR3nt: TGTGCCAGCAGCTTAGGAAGCAAGTACCAAGAGACCCAGTACTTC
j_gene: TRBJ1-2; v_gene: TRBV27; abundance: once; d_gene: .; CDR3aa: CASSPRPVLGYGYTF; CDR3nt: TGTGCCAGCAGTCCCAGGCCCGTCCTGGGCTATGGCTACACCTTC
j_gene: TRBJ2-5; v_gene: TRBV20-1; abundance: .; d_gene: TRBD1; CDR3aa: CSATNRGKETQYF; CDR3nt: TGCAGTGCTACCAACAGGGGAAAAGAGACCCAGTACTTC